The 8 T cell receptor beta chains below all came from one sample that was sequenced in a study of blood T cell repertoires in COVID-19. Assay: immunoSEQ multiplex PCR; the TCRdb copy retains only in-frame clones and omits some. This table has over 200,000 clones, about 85% appearing once. Sequencing used peripheral blood. The receptors come from a woman younger than 35 who had recovered from COVID-19.

The chain carries TRBV6-2 or TRBV6-3 and TRBJ2-7, with a tentative D call TRBD2 (6 bases). Germline V CDR1 and CDR2: MNHEY, SVGEGT. This CDR3 region has 14 residues. The V and J ends lost 2 bases and 0 bases respectively, with 8 bases between them. The DNA of the CDR3 is TGTGCCAGCAGTTACGCGGGGAGCTCCTACGAGCAGTACTTC. Its protein product is CASSYAGSSYEQYF.

CDR3 sequence: CASSPTGQYNEQFF. The CDR3 DNA follows: TGCGCCAGCAGCCCGACCGGACAGTACAATGAGCAGTTCTTC. The chain is built from TRBV4-3 and TRBJ2-1; tentatively, D is TRBD1 (6 bases). Germline values: CDR1 LGHNA, CDR2 YSLEER. V lost 4 bases and J 4 bases, leaving 11 bases between the germline ends. This CDR3 comprises 14 residues.

This clone was detected a few times. The chain is built from TRBV3-1 (or the pseudogene TRBV3-2) and TRBJ2-1; 7 positions match TRBD2. This CDR3 is built from 19 residues. With 0 bases clipped from V and 4 bases from J, the junction kept 15 bases outside the gene matches. Germline CDR1 and CDR2: LGHDT and YNNKEL (reference sequence). DNA for the CDR3: TGTGCCAGCAGCCAAGACTCGGGAGGCACAGGAGAACTTTACAATGAGCAGTTCTTC. Encoded protein: CASSQDSGGTGELYNEQFF.

This rearrangement joins TRBV6-5 to TRBJ2-2, with D perhaps matching TRBD2 (6 bases). CDR3 length: 15 residues. Germline assignment: CDR1 MNHEY and CDR2 SVGAGI. Trimming shortened V by 7 bases and J by 7 bases, and 19 bases separated the two germline ends. CDR3 loop: CASNQWGEEDGELFF. In nucleotides, the CDR3 is TGTGCCAGCAACCAATGGGGGGAGGAAGACGGGGAGCTGTTTTTT.

The chain recombines TRBV30 with TRBJ1-5, with 11 bases lining up with TRBD1. J lost 0 bases, V lost 3 bases, and 4 bases had no gene match. The CDR3 spans 16 residues. CDR1 and CDR2 from the germline V gene are GTSNPN and SVGIG (reference sequence). The CDR3 nucleotides are TGTGCCTGGAGCCGGACAGGGGGCCGTAGCAATCAGCCCCAGCATTTT. As protein: CAWSRTGGRSNQPQHF. Full variable domain (missing parts from reference TRBV30 and TRBJ1-5): SQTIHQWPATLVQPVGSPLSLECTVEGTSNPNLYWYRQAAGRGLQLLFYSVGIGQISSEVPQNLSASRPQDRQFILSSKKLLLSDSGFYLCAWSRTGGRSNQPQHFGDGTRLSIL.

The chain is built from TRBV19 and TRBJ1-1; no clear D. Germline CDR1 LNHDA, CDR2 SQIVND (reference sequence). The CDR3 is 13 residues long. The V gene lost 7 bases and the J gene lost 5 bases, with 14 bases spanning the gap. The CDR3 DNA is TGTGCCAGTAAACCGGTGTACGGGACTGAAGCTTTCTTT. Translation: CASKPVYGTEAFF.

The chain joins TRBV9 to TRBJ2-2, with unresolved D. The CDR3 contains 14 residues. V was shortened by 2 bases and J by 4 bases, with 9 bases between the two germline ends. Germline assignment: CDR1 SGDLS and CDR2 YYNGEE. CDR3 in DNA: TGTGCCAGCAGCGTCGCTCTACCCACCGGGGAGCTGTTTTTT. Translation gives CASSVALPTGELFF.

The rearrangement links TRBV25-1 to TRBJ2-7; a possible D gene is TRBD2 (5 bases). Between the trimmed V and J ends, which lost 2 bases and 2 bases, there was a span of 7 bases. The germline gives CDR1 MGHDK, CDR2 SYGVNS. The CDR3 has 13 amino acids. CDR3 nucleotides: TGTGCCAGCAGTGAACCCGGGACCTACGAGCAGTACTTC. It is translated as CASSEPGTYEQYF.